Listed here are 14 T cell receptor beta chains from one sample, sequenced in a study of T cells after yellow fever vaccination. TCRdb recomputed calls from the 5' RACE reads with MiXCR, one row per CDR3 protein. Here the sample spans 510,000 or so distinct CDR3 sequences, under 25% being singletons. The sample here was PBMCs, taken 15 days after the yellow fever booster vaccination. Source of these receptors: a man younger than 40 who received the YFV17D yellow fever vaccine.

J is TRBJ1-6 and V is TRBV19, with no clear D. The CDR3 has 13 amino acids. Trimming left V 1 base short and J 10 bases short, with 8 bases between. Germline V gene lookup returns CDR1 LNHDA and CDR2 SQIVND (reference sequence). Written as DNA, the CDR3 is TGTGCCAGTAGTATAGGGGAATTGTCACCCCTCCACTTT. As protein: CASSIGELSPLHF.

This clonotype was seen only a few times. The chain links TRBV4-3 to TRBJ2-6; 9 nucleotides match TRBD2. Germline CDR1 LGHNA, CDR2 YSLEER. Trimming took 0 bases from V and 2 from J; bases not matched to a gene: 5. CDR3 length: 18 residues. The chain's CDR3 is CASSQDWVAGAGANVLTF. The CDR3 DNA reads TGCGCCAGCAGCCAAGACTGGGTAGCGGGAGCTGGGGCCAACGTCCTGACTTTC.

This clonotype was seen a few times. The chain employs TRBV20-1 and TRBJ2-1; weak D call: TRBD1 (5 bases). Trimming took off 6 bases at V and 5 bases at J, with 11 bases between the two ends. This CDR3 contains 12 residues. Germline lookup yields CDR1 DFQATT and CDR2 SNEGSKA (reference sequence). This CDR3 reads CSAQVLNNEQFF. In DNA form, the CDR3 reads TGCAGTGCACAGGTCCTAAACAATGAGCAGTTCTTC.

J is TRBJ2-5 and V is TRBV4-1, with no clear D. Germline V lookup: CDR1 MGHRA, CDR2 YSYEKL. Trimming cost V 4 bases and J 5 bases, with 11 bases left between them. This CDR3 has 13 residues. The CDR3 protein is CASSRHREETQYF. As DNA, the CDR3 is TGCGCCAGCAGCCGACACCGTGAGGAGACCCAGTACTTC.

This clonotype occurred a few times. The chain employs TRBV7-3 and TRBJ2-2; 9 positions match TRBD1. CDR3 length: 17 amino acids. Losses at the gene ends were 1 base for V and 6 bases for J; bases not matched to a gene: 9. From germline, CDR1 is SGHTA and CDR2 FQGTGA. CDR3 amino acids: CASSLMWDRAFPGELFF. The DNA of the CDR3 is TGTGCCAGCAGCTTAATGTGGGACAGGGCCTTTCCCGGGGAGCTGTTTTTT.

This clonotype has only a few counts. The chain links TRBV6-1 to TRBJ2-5; D is possibly TRBD2 (6 bases). Trimming left V 5 bases short and J 3 bases short, with 13 bases between. CDR1 and CDR2 (germline): MNHNS, SASEGT. CDR3 length: 14 amino acids. The CDR3 nucleotides are TGTGCCAGCAGTCAGCGGGTTAGGAAAGAGACCCAGTACTTC. Its protein product is CASSQRVRKETQYF.

The sample holds a few counts of this clonotype. The chain is built from TRBV7-8 and TRBJ2-2; 7 nucleotides align to TRBD2. Looked up from germline, CDR1 is SGHVS and CDR2 is FQNEAQ. The V gene end was trimmed by 1 base and the J gene end by 2 bases; junction bases not matched to a gene: 7. The CDR3 loop spans 17 amino acids. The CDR3 DNA follows: TGTGCCAGCAGCTTAGGGGTTCGCGGGGGTAACACCGGGGAGCTGTTTTTT. Translated: CASSLGVRGGNTGELFF.

This chain links TRBV10-3 with TRBJ2-7; 14 nucleotides agree with TRBD2. This CDR3 has 15 residues. CDR1 is ENHRY and CDR2 is SYGVKD in the germline V gene. J was trimmed by 3 bases and V by 8 bases; bases with no gene match: 6. In DNA form, the CDR3 reads TGTGCCATCCGGACAGGGACTAGCGGGAGCTACGAGCAGTACTTC. It codes for CAIRTGTSGSYEQYF.

This clonotype appeared a few times. The chain links TRBV29-1 to TRBJ2-4, with D maybe TRBD1 (7 bases). This CDR3 is 12 amino acids long. Looked up from germline, CDR1 is SQVTM and CDR2 is ANQGSEA. Trimming removed 4 bases at V and 5 bases at J, with 9 bases between. The CDR3 DNA reads TGCAGCGTTGTCAGGGGGGAAAACATTCAGTACTTC. This codes for CSVVRGENIQYF.

The chain recombines TRBV12-3 or TRBV12-4 with TRBJ1-1; D remains unclear. V lost 3 bases and J lost 4, with 12 bases in between. The CDR3 runs to 14 residues. The CDR3 coding sequence is TGTGCCAGCAGTTTTGGCAGGAAGGGCACTGAAGCTTTCTTT. Protein: CASSFGRKGTEAFF.

This clonotype was picked up a small number of times. The chain links TRBV5-1 to TRBJ1-4; possibly TRBD1 for D (5 bases). Per germline, CDR1 SGHRS and CDR2 YFSETQ. Deletions cut 1 base from V and 6 bases from J, with 22 bases between. This CDR3 region has 18 residues. The CDR3 loop reads CASSLPRTEGSGDEKLFF. The CDR3 bases are TGCGCCAGCAGCTTGCCTAGAACGGAGGGGTCGGGGGATGAAAAACTGTTTTTT.

This clonotype was seen only a few times. J is TRBJ1-1 and V is TRBV18, with TRBD1 matching 7 bases. Germline V gives CDR1 KGHSH, CDR2 LQKENI. The V gene end was trimmed by 1 base and the J gene end by 1 base; junction bases not matched to a gene: 3. The CDR3 runs to 15 residues. The CDR3 loop is CASSPQGTANTEAFF. The CDR3 nucleotides read TGTGCCAGCTCACCACAAGGGACAGCGAACACTGAAGCTTTCTTT.

The chain joins TRBV29-1 to TRBJ2-7, with 8 positions matching TRBD1. The CDR3 consists of 14 residues. The germline gives CDR1 SQVTM, CDR2 ANQGSEA. V was clipped by 4 bases and J by 0 bases; unmatched bases: 5. The DNA of the CDR3 is TGCAGCGTTGCGGACAGGGCGAGCTCCTACGAGCAGTACTTC. This codes for CSVADRASSYEQYF.

This clonotype occurred a few times. The chain employs TRBV7-8 and TRBJ2-3, with D unresolved. Between the trimmed V and J ends, which lost 7 bases and 1 base, there was a span of 9 bases. This CDR3 has 13 amino acids. The germline CDR1 and CDR2 sequences are SGHVS and FQNEAQ. Here the CDR3 reads CASIDRGTDTQYF. DNA for the CDR3: TGTGCCAGCATAGATCGCGGCACAGATACGCAGTATTTT.